The clone carrying this TCR beta chain was detected many times. Its target is not known. These data belong to a study of T cells in Graves' hyperthyroidism and ophthalmopathy. Study findings and constraints: Blood also showed most of the thyroid clonotypes that were expanded above 0.001. Separating ophthalmopathy from stable hyperthyroidism was achieved by a 13 V-J model.

RNA transcripts were the template for amplifying TCR beta CDR3 regions. TCR CDR3 underwent first-round RT-PCR with the HTBI primer set. TCRdb used MiXCR to reprocess the multiplex PCR reads, holding one entry per CDR3 protein. The top ten clones hold 10% to 15% of a sample with some 250,000 distinct CDR3 sequences, roughly 15% of them seen once. Trimming pared 2 bases from V and 6 bases from J, leaving 16 bases between. The germline V gene encodes CDR1 MGHRA and CDR2 YSYEKL. This CDR3 is built from 15 residues. V usage is TRBV4-1 and J usage is TRBJ1-1; D uncertain. The sample consisted of blood. The source is a woman in her forties with Graves' hyperthyroidism that later progressed to Graves' ophthalmopathy. The DNA of the CDR3 is TGCGCCAGCAGCCAAATCCCCGAACGGAGGGCTGAAGCTTTCTTT. The encoded protein is CASSQIPERRAEAFF.